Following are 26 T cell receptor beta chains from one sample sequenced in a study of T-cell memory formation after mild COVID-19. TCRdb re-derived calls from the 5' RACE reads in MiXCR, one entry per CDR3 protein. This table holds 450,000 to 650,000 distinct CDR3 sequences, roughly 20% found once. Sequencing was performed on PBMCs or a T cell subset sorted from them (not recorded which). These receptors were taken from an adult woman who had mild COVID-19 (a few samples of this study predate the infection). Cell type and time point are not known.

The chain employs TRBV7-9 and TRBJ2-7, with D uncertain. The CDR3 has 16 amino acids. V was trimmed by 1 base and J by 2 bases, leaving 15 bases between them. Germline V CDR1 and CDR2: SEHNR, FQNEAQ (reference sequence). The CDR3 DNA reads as TGTGCCAGCAGCTTAGGGTCGGGTCTAATCCCCTACGAGCAGTACTTC. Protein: CASSLGSGLIPYEQYF.

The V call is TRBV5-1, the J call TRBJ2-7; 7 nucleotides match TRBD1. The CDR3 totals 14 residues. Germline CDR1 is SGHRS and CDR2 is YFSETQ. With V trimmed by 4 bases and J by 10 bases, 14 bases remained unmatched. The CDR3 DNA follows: TGCGCCAGCAGCGTTCTTGGGACAGAATCAATCCAGTACTTC. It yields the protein CASSVLGTESIQYF. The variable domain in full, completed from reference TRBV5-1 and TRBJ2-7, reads KAGVTQTPRYLIKTRGQQVTLSCSPISGHRSVSWYQQTPGQGLQFLFEYFSETQRNKGNFPGRFSGRQFSNSRSEMNVSTLELGDSALYLCASSVLGTESIQYFGPGTRLTVT.

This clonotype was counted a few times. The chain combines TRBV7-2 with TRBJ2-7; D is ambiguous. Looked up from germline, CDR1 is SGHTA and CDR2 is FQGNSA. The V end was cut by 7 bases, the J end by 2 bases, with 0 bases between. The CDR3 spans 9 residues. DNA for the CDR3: TGTGCCAGCACCTACGAGCAGTACTTC. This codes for CASTYEQYF. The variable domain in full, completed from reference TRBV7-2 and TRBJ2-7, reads GAGVSQSPSNKVTEKGKDVELRCDPISGHTALYWYRQSLGQGLEFLIYFQGNSAPDKSGLPSDRFSAERTGGSVSTLTIQRTQQEDSAVYLCASTYEQYFGPGTRLTVT.

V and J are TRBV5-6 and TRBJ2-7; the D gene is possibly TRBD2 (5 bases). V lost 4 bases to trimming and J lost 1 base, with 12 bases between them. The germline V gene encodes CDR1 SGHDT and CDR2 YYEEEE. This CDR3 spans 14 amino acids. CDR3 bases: TGTGCCAGCAGCCGAGGACTTCCATCCTACGAGCAGTACTTC. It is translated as CASSRGLPSYEQYF.

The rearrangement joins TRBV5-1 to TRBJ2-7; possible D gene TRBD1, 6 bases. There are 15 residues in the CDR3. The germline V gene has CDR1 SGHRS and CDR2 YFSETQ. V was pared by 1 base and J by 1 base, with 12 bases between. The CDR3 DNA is TGCGCCAGCAGCTTGTCAGGGGCCGTTTCCTACGAGCAGTACTTC. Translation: CASSLSGAVSYEQYF.

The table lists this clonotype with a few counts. CDR3 sequence: CASSLVGAHNEQFF. The CDR3 DNA is TGCGCCAGCAGCTTGGTGGGGGCCCACAATGAGCAGTTCTTC. The V gene is TRBV5-1, the J gene TRBJ2-1, with D perhaps matching TRBD1 (6 bases). The V gene's germline CDR1 is SGHRS and CDR2 YFSETQ. V shed 0 bases and J shed 5 bases, with 9 bases lying between them. The CDR3 sequence is 14 residues long.

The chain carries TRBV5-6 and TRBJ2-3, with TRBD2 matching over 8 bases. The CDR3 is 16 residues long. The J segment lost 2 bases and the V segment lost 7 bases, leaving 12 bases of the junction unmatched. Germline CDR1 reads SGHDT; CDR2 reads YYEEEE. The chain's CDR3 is CASDHTSGFDTDTQYF. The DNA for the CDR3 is TGTGCCAGCGACCATACTAGCGGCTTCGACACAGATACGCAGTATTTT.

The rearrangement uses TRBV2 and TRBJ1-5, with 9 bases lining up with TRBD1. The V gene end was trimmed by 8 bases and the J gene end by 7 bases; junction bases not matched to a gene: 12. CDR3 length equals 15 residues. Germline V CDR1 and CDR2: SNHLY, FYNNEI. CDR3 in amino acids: CASAFLGQGVQPQHF. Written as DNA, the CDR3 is TGTGCCAGCGCCTTTTTGGGACAGGGTGTGCAGCCCCAGCATTTT.

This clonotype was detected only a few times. CDR3 nucleotide sequence: TGTGCCAGCAGCCAAGGATTGGCGGGGGGAGCCTACGAGCAGTACTTC. Protein product: CASSQGLAGGAYEQYF. This chain links TRBV3-1 with TRBJ2-7; TRBD2 aligns across 8 bases. CDR3 size: 16 residues. Germline V gene data show CDR1 as LGHDT and CDR2 as YNNKEL (reference sequence). The J segment lost 2 bases and the V segment lost 1 base, leaving 7 bases of the junction unmatched.

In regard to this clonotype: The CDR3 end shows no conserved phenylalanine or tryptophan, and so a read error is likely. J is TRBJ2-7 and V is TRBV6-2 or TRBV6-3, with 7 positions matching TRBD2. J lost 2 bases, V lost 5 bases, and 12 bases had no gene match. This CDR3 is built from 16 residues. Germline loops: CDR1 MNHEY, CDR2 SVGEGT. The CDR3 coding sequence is TGTGCCAGCAGTCACCCACGGGACGCGGGAGCCTACGAGCAGTACATC. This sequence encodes CASSHPRDAGAYEQYI.

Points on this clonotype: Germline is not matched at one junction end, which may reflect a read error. The CDR3 coding sequence is TGTGCCAGCAGCTCCGGAGGGATTAGCACAGATAAGCAGTATTTT. It encodes CASSSGGISTDKQYF. V and J are TRBV7-9 and TRBJ2-3, with D possibly being TRBD2 (6 bases). The germline CDR1 and CDR2 sequences are SEHNR and FQNEAQ (reference sequence). The CDR3 runs to 15 residues.

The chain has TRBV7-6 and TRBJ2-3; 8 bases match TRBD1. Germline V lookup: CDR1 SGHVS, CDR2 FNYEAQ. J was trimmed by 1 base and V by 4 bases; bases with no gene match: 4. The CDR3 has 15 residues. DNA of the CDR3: TGTGCCAGCAGCTCACTACAGGGGGGCACAGATACGCAGTATTTT. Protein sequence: CASSSLQGGTDTQYF.

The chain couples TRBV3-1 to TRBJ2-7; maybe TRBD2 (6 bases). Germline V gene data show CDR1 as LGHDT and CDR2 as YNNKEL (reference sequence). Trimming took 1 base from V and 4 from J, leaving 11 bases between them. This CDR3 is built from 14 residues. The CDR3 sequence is CASSQVGGLYEQYF. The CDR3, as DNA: TGTGCCAGCAGCCAAGTGGGAGGTTTGTACGAGCAGTACTTC.

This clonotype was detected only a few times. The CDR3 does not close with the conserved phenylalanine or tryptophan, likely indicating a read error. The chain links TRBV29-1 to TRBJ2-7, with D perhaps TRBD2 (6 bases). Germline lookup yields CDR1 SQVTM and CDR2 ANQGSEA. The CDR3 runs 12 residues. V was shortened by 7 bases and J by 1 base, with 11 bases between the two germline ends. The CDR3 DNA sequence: TGCAGCGCCACCCGGGGGTCCTACGAGCAGTACATC. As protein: CSATRGSYEQYI.

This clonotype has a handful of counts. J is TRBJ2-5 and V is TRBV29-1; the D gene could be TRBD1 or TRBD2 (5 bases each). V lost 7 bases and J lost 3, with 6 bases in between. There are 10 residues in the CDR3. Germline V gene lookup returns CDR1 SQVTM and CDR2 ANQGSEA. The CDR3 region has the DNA TGCAGCGGAGGGGAAGAGACCCAGTACTTC. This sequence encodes CSGGEETQYF.

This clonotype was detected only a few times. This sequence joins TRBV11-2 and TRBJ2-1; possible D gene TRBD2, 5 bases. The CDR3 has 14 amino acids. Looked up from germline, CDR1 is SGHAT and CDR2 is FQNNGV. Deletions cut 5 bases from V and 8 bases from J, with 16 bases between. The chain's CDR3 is CASSPITRYDEQFF. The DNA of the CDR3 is TGTGCCAGCAGCCCTATTACTAGATACGATGAGCAGTTCTTC.

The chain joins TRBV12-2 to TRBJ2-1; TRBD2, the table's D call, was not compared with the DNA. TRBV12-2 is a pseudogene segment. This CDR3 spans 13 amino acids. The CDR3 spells CENYLVREGLQFF. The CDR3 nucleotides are TGCGAAAATTACCTCGTGCGGGAGGGCCTGCAGTTCTTC.

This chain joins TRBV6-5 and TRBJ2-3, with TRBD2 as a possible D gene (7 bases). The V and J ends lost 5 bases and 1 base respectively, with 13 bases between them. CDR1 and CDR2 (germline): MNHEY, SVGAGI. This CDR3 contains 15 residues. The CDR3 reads CASSTRGAGTDTQYF. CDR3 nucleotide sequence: TGTGCCAGCAGTACCCGGGGGGCAGGCACAGATACGCAGTATTTT.

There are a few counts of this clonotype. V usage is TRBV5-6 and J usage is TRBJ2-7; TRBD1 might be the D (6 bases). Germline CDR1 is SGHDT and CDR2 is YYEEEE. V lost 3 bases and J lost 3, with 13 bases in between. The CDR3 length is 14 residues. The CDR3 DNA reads TGTGCCAGCAGCTACAGGGTGAGAAGCTACGAGCAGTACTTC. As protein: CASSYRVRSYEQYF.

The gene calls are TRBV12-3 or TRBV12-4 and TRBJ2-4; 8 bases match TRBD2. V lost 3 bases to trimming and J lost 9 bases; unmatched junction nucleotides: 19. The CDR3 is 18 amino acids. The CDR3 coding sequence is TGTGCCAGCAGTTTGAGAGCGGGAGAGGTGATTAGCCTGGGCATTCAGTACTTC. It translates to CASSLRAGEVISLGIQYF.

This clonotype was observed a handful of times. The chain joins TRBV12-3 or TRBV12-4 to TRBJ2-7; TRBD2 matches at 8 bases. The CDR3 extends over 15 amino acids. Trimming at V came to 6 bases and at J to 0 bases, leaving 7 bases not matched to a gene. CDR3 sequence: CASRPPGLGSYEQYF. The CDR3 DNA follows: TGTGCCAGCAGACCTCCGGGACTAGGCTCCTACGAGCAGTACTTC.

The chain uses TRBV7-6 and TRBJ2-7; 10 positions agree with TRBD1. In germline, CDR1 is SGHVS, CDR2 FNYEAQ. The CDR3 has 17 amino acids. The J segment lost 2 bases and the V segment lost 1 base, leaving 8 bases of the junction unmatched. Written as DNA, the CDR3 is TGTGCCAGCAGCTTAGGACTGGGACAGGGGAATCCCTACGAGCAGTACTTC. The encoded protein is CASSLGLGQGNPYEQYF.

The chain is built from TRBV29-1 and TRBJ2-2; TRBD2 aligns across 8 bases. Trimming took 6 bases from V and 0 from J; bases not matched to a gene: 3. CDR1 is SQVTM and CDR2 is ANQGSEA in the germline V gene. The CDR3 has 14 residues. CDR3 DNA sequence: TGCAGCGTACCGGGACTAGCGAACACCGGGGAGCTGTTTTTT. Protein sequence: CSVPGLANTGELFF.

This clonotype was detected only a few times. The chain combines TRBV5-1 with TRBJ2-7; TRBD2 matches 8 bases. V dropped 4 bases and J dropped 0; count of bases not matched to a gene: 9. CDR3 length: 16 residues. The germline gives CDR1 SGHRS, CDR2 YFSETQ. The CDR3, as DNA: TGCGCCAGCAGCCCTAGGGGAGCGGGAGCCTCCTACGAGCAGTACTTC. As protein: CASSPRGAGASYEQYF. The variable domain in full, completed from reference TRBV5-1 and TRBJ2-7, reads KAGVTQTPRYLIKTRGQQVTLSCSPISGHRSVSWYQQTPGQGLQFLFEYFSETQRNKGNFPGRFSGRQFSNSRSEMNVSTLELGDSALYLCASSPRGAGASYEQYFGPGTRLTVT.

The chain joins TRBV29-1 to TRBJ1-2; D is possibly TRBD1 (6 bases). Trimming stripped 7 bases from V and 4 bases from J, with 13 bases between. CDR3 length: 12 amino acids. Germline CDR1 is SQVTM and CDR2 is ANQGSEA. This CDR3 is CSAYGQPYGYTF. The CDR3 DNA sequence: TGCAGCGCCTACGGACAGCCCTATGGCTACACCTTC.

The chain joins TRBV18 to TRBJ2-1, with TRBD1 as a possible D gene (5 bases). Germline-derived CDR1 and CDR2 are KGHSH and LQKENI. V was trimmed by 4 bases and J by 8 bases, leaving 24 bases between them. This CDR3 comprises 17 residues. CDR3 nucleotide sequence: TGTGCCAGCTCACTCAGACCTCCAGGGCCAGGTACGGATGAGCAGTTCTTC. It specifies CASSLRPPGPGTDEQFF.